This is a list of T cell receptor beta chains from one sample in a study of CD8 T cells in ankylosing spondylitis. TCRdb redid the calling of the 5' RACE reads with MiXCR, one entry per CDR3 protein. Among fewer than 450,000 distinct CDR3 sequences listed, approximately 17% were seen once. The sample was blood, either unsorted or a sorted T cell fraction (not recorded which). Receptor source: a male donor with ankylosing spondylitis. CDR3s include the opening cysteine and the closing phenylalanine or tryptophan. The D gene is left open where the match is weak. Not every row has a clone size; where given, it reads once, few, many or a size class.

clone size	V gene	J gene	D gene	CDR3 DNA	CDR3 protein
few	TRBV4-2	TRBJ2-1	NA	TGTGCCAGCAGCCAAGGCCAGGGACCTTACAATGAGCAGTTCTTC	CASSQGQGPYNEQFF
many	TRBV12-3/TRBV12-4	TRBJ1-4	NA	TGTGCCAGCAGTTTAGGCCCCTGGGGCAGGGGAGATGAAAAACTGTTTTTT	CASSLGPWGRGDEKLFF
NA	TRBV7-9	TRBJ2-3	NA	TGTGCCAGCAGCTCTCGGACGGGACTCCCCACAGATACGCAGTATTTT	CASSSRTGLPTDTQYF
NA	TRBV4-3	TRBJ2-3	NA	TGCGCCAGCAGCCACCTAGGTCCGGGACAAGCTACAGATACGCAGTATTTT	CASSHLGPGQATDTQYF
NA	TRBV5-1	TRBJ2-3	TRBD1	TGCGCCAGCAGCTTGGCCAGGGGACAGGTTTGGGATTCTAGCACAGATACGCAGTATTTT	CASSLARGQVWDSSTDTQYF
NA	TRBV28	TRBJ1-1	NA	TGTGCCAGCAGTTTAAACAGGGTTGCTGAAGCTTTCTTT	CASSLNRVAEAFF
few	TRBV18	TRBJ1-1	TRBD1	TGTGCCAGCTCACCCGACAGGGTAAAGACTGAAGCTTTCTTT	CASSPDRVKTEAFF
few	TRBV4-1	TRBJ2-1	TRBD2	TGCGCCAGCAGCCAGCCTCCGGGACTAGACTTTAATGAGCAGTTCTTC	CASSQPPGLDFNEQFF
NA	TRBV4-1	TRBJ1-4	NA	TGCGCCAGCAGCCAACCCCAGGGCGATGAAAAACTGTTTTTT	CASSQPQGDEKLFF
NA	TRBV11-2	TRBJ2-2	NA	TGTGCCAGCAGCTTAGTCCCCGGGTTGGGCGGGGAGCTGTTTTTT	CASSLVPGLGGELFF
many	TRBV12-3/TRBV12-4	TRBJ2-7	TRBD1	TGTGCCAGCAGGGGGACAGGAACCATGGGGGAGCAGTACTTC	CASRGTGTMGEQYF
few	TRBV5-1	TRBJ1-4	TRBD1	TGCGCCAGCAGCTTGCTCCGGGACAGCCCATTATTGTTTTTT	CASSLLRDSPLLFF
NA	TRBV11-2	TRBJ2-3	NA	TGTGCCAGCAGAGAAGAGGGGGGGACAGATACGCAGTATTTT	CASREEGGTDTQYF
few	TRBV3-1	TRBJ2-1	NA	TGTGCCAGCAGCCAAGAAGTCCTACCCTACAATGAGCAGTTCTTC	CASSQEVLPYNEQFF
few	TRBV5-1	TRBJ1-1	NA	TGCGCCAGCAGTTGGGGGGTGGACACTGAAGCTTTCTTT	CASSWGVDTEAFF
few	TRBV19	TRBJ2-1	TRBD1	TGTGCCAGTAGTGGGGGAAAATTGACAGGGGGCTACAATGAGCAGTTCTTC	CASSGGKLTGGYNEQFF
few	TRBV28	TRBJ2-7	TRBD2	TGTGCCAGCAGTTTGAGGGGACTAGCGGGAGCTTACTACGAGCAGTACTTC	CASSLRGLAGAYYEQYF
many	TRBV7-9	TRBJ1-2	NA	TGTGCCAGCAGCCTAGGGGGATACTATGGCTACACCTTC	CASSLGGYYGYTF
few	TRBV29-1	TRBJ2-1	TRBD1	TGCAGCGTTGTTAGGACAGGTTTATACAATGAGCAGTTCTTC	CSVVRTGLYNEQFF
few	TRBV9	TRBJ1-1	NA	TGTGCCAGCAGCGTGATTATGAACACTGAAGCTTTCTTT	CASSVIMNTEAFF
many	TRBV12-3/TRBV12-4	TRBJ2-1	NA	TGTGCCAGCAGTTTCCGGAGCAGCTCCTACAATGAGCAGTTCTTC	CASSFRSSSYNEQFF
few	TRBV12-3/TRBV12-4	TRBJ2-7	NA	TGTGCCAGCAGTTTAGCGCTGAAGTTCGCCTCCTACGAGCAGTACTTC	CASSLALKFASYEQYF
once	TRBV28	TRBJ2-7	TRBD1	TGTGCCAGCACCCCCGGTGGGACAGGGGGTCGCGAGCAGTACTTC	CASTPGGTGGREQYF
many	TRBV6-1	TRBJ2-1	TRBD2	TGTGCCAGCAGTGAAGGAACCGGGACTAGCCGTCGAAATGAGCAGTTCTTC	CASSEGTGTSRRNEQFF
NA	TRBV4-3	TRBJ2-1	TRBD2	TGCGCCAGCAGCCAAGAAGGGGGGCTAGCGGGGTTATACAATGAGCAGTTCTTC	CASSQEGGLAGLYNEQFF
NA	TRBV3-1	TRBJ1-1	NA	TGTGCCAGCAGCCAGAGGGATGTTGGAGCTTTCTTT	CASSQRDVGAFF
many	TRBV7-8	TRBJ1-1	NA	TGTGCCAGCAGCTTATTTGGGGACACTGAAGCTTTCTTT	CASSLFGDTEAFF
many	TRBV20-1	TRBJ2-1	NA	TGCAGTGCTAGTGATTGGAATGAGCAGTTCTTC	CSASDWNEQFF
many	TRBV6-2/TRBV6-3	TRBJ2-1	NA	TGTGCCAGCAGTTACTCCCTAGGTGGGGGTCTCTACAATGAGCAGTTCTTC	CASSYSLGGGLYNEQFF
few	TRBV7-2	TRBJ2-1	NA	TGTGCCAGCAGCGTTGCGGTTAGTGAGCAGTTCTTC	CASSVAVSEQFF
few	TRBV18	TRBJ2-6	NA	TGTGCCAGCTCACCACCGTCACCTGGTGGGGCCAACGTCCTGACTTTC	CASSPPSPGGANVLTF
NA	TRBV7-2	TRBJ2-7	NA	TGTGCCAGCCGTTACGGGGGTAGCTCCTACGAGCAGTACTTC	CASRYGGSSYEQYF
NA	TRBV18	TRBJ1-1	NA	TGTGCCAGCTCAAGGACAACGAACACTGAAGCTTTCTTT	CASSRTTNTEAFF
many	TRBV5-1	TRBJ2-2	NA	TGCGCCAGCACCTCGGGGACCGGGGAGCTGTTTTTT	CASTSGTGELFF
few	TRBV3-1	TRBJ1-6	NA	TGTGCCAGCAGCCTCCGGGACCCTGTGAGGTCCCTCCACTTT	CASSLRDPVRSLHF
NA	TRBV12-3/TRBV12-4	TRBJ2-3	NA	TGTGCCAGCAGTTTCGGGGAGTACAGCACAGATACGCAGTATTTT	CASSFGEYSTDTQYF
few	TRBV2	TRBJ2-1	TRBD2	TGTGCCAGCAGTTCTAGCGGGAGGGGAAACAATGAGCAGTTCTTC	CASSSSGRGNNEQFF
NA	TRBV18	TRBJ2-1	TRBD2	TGTGCCAGCTCGACGGGAGGGGCGTTCGATAATGAGCAGTTCTTC	CASSTGGAFDNEQFF
NA	TRBV9	TRBJ2-7	NA	TGTGCCAGCAGCGTAGAAGGGGTCGTCAGGAGCTCCTACGAGCAGTACTTC	CASSVEGVVRSSYEQYF
NA	TRBV20-1	TRBJ2-7	TRBD1	TGCAGTGCGTACTTCGGGACAGCCTACGAGCAGTACTTC	CSAYFGTAYEQYF
NA	TRBV10-3	TRBJ1-1	NA	TGTGCCATCAGTGAGTCCTGGGCTGAAGCTTTCTTT	CAISESWAEAFF
many	TRBV12-3/TRBV12-4	TRBJ1-5	TRBD1	TGTGCCAGCAGTACCCGACAGGGGGGCCAGCCCCAGCATTTT	CASSTRQGGQPQHF
few	TRBV7-3	TRBJ2-7	NA	TGTGCCAGCAGCCGTACAGGGAGCCACGAGCAGTACTTC	CASSRTGSHEQYF
few	TRBV10-3	TRBJ2-5	TRBD2	TGTGCCATCAGACCCTCGAGGGAGGGGACCCAGTACTTC	CAIRPSREGTQYF
few	TRBV5-6	TRBJ2-5	NA	TGTGCCAGCAGCCTCCTGGGTGACGGACCTCAAGAGACCCAGTACTTC	CASSLLGDGPQETQYF
few	TRBV27	TRBJ2-1	TRBD2	TGTGCCAGAGAGACTAGCGGGAGTTGGAATGAGCAGTTCTTC	CARETSGSWNEQFF
many	TRBV6-2/TRBV6-3	TRBJ1-1	NA	TGTGCCAGCAGTACGCCCTTGGCTGAAGCTTTCTTT	CASSTPLAEAFF
NA	TRBV27	TRBJ2-7	TRBD2	TGTGCCAGCAGTTCCCGCGGGGGAGCCCCCTACGAGCAGTACTTC	CASSSRGGAPYEQYF
NA	TRBV4-3	TRBJ2-4	NA	TGCGCCAGCAGCCAAGAAGGGGCGGGGAGGCAGTACTTC	CASSQEGAGRQYF
few	TRBV5-1	TRBJ1-4	NA	TGCGCCAGCAGCTTGGAGGCATCTTATAATGAAAAACTGTTTTTT	CASSLEASYNEKLFF
NA	TRBV6-1	TRBJ1-1	NA	TGTGCCAGCAGACCTTCGGGGGGCACTGAAGCTTTCTTT	CASRPSGGTEAFF